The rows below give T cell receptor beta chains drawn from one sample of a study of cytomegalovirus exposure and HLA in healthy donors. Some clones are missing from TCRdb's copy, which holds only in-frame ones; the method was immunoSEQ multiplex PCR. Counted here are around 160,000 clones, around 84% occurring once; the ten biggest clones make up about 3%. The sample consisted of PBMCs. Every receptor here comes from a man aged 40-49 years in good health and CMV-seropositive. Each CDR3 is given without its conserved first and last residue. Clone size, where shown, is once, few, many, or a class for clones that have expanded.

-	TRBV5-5	ASSLLGMNTEAF
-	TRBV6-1	ASSKDLLAGLNEQF
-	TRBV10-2	ASSESGGTYEQY
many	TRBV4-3	ASSQDYTVSGYT
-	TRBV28	ASSSADSMNTEAF
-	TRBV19	ASSRGLVDEQF
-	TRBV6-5	ASSLALGGGNEQY
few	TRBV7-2	ASSLSRGTDTQY
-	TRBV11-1	ASSERGLTYEQY
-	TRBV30	AWSVQDSNGYT
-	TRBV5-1	ASSSDRTSSYEQY
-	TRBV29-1	SVGGQFNQPQH
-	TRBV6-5	ASSYSRTGVSYEQY
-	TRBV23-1	ARGGGVNEQF
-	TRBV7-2	ASSLASGFGGLGRDYEQY
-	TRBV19	ASSIGGQGFYEQY
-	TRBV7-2	ASSLPQGNYYEQY
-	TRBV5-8	ASSFRQGQKETQY
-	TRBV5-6	ASSPGTGPGELF
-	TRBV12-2	ASRLVSSGRCRFLETQY
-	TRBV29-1	SAATSSDYNEQF